These 24 T cell receptor beta chains came from one sample sequenced in a study of blood T cell repertoires in COVID-19. Profiling relied on immunoSEQ multiplex PCR, and the TCRdb table lists in-frame clones only, not all of them. The repertoire has about 220,000 clones, 80% of them found once; the top ten carry 7.2%. Material for sequencing was peripheral blood. These receptors originate from a woman aged 70-85 years with acute or convalescent COVID-19.

The chain couples TRBV7-8 to TRBJ2-5; 10 positions match TRBD2. V was clipped by 5 bases and J by 6 bases; unmatched bases: 18. The length of the CDR3 is 18 residues. Germline CDR1 reads SGHVS; CDR2 reads FQNEAQ. Here the CDR3 reads CASSPGASGGLLRQTQYF. CDR3 nucleotide sequence: TGTGCCAGCAGCCCTGGGGCTAGCGGGGGTCTTCTGAGGCAGACCCAGTACTTC.

This rearrangement joins TRBV15 to TRBJ1-5, with D unresolved. Germline-derived CDR1 and CDR2 are LNHNV and YYDKDF (reference sequence). The V gene lost 3 bases and the J gene lost 5 bases, with 8 bases spanning the gap. This CDR3 has 13 amino acids. The CDR3 protein is CATSRDQDQPQHF. The CDR3, as DNA: TGTGCCACCAGCAGGGATCAGGATCAGCCCCAGCATTTT.

The rearrangement links TRBV11-1 to TRBJ2-2; TRBD1 might be the D (6 bases). This CDR3 region has 16 residues. The V gene's germline CDR1 is SGHAT and CDR2 FQDESV (reference sequence). The V gene lost 3 bases and the J gene lost 0 bases, with 11 bases spanning the gap. The CDR3 region has the DNA TGTGCCAGCAGCTTTGGCAGGGGCACGAACACCGGGGAGCTGTTTTTT. Protein: CASSFGRGTNTGELFF.

V gene TRBV4-2 combines with J gene TRBJ1-4, with D hard to call. Germline-derived CDR1 and CDR2 are LGHNA and YNFKEQ. There are 16 residues in the CDR3. V was shortened by 0 bases and J by 6 bases, with 14 bases between the two germline ends. CDR3 residues: CASSQDNTRGYEKLFF. Written as DNA, the CDR3 is TGTGCCAGCAGCCAAGATAACACCCGAGGATATGAAAAACTGTTTTTT.

The table lists this clone with a few counts. Other DNA sequences from this sample encode an identical CDR3 as well. The rearrangement links TRBV5-1 to TRBJ1-1; 7 bases fit TRBD1. J was trimmed by 1 base and V by 2 bases; bases with no gene match: 2. Germline-derived CDR1 and CDR2 are SGHRS and YFSETQ. There are 14 residues in the CDR3. CDR3 nucleotide sequence: TGCGCCAGCAGCTTCTGGACAGGGAACACTGAAGCTTTCTTT. It codes for CASSFWTGNTEAFF. The full variable domain, rest sourced from reference TRBV5-1 and TRBJ1-1, is KAGVTQTPRYLIKTRGQQVTLSCSPISGHRSVSWYQQTPGQGLQFLFEYFSETQRNKGNFPGRFSGRQFSNSRSEMNVSTLELGDSALYLCASSFWTGNTEAFFGQGTRLTVV.

This chain joins TRBV20-1 and TRBJ2-3; D perhaps matches TRBD2 (6 bases). The V and J ends lost 3 bases and 2 bases respectively, with 12 bases between them. The CDR3 runs to 14 residues. The germline gives CDR1 DFQATT, CDR2 SNEGSKA (reference sequence). The CDR3, as DNA: TGCAGTGCTAGTCTGGCGGGGAACACAGATACGCAGTATTTT. Protein product: CSASLAGNTDTQYF.

This clone was counted once. The DNA for the CDR3 is TGTGCCAGTAGTCCGGCTAGGACCGGGGAGCTGTTTTTT. This codes for CASSPARTGELFF. The rearrangement uses TRBV19 and TRBJ2-2; D is ambiguous. CDR1 and CDR2 from the germline V gene are LNHDA and SQIVND (reference sequence). This CDR3 has 13 amino acids. Trimming pared 5 bases from V and 5 bases from J, leaving 9 bases between.

The chain recombines TRBV12-3 or TRBV12-4 with TRBJ2-4; 8 bases are shared with TRBD2. This CDR3 is 13 amino acids long. Trimming removed 8 bases from V and 5 bases from J; junction bases left unmatched: 5. The CDR3 is CASGTSYENIQYF. CDR3 sequence (DNA): TGTGCCAGCGGGACTAGTTATGAAAACATTCAGTACTTC.

V and J are TRBV5-5 and TRBJ2-7, with TRBD2 as a possible D gene (5 bases). This CDR3 contains 15 residues. Trimming shortened V by 0 bases and J by 4 bases, and 14 bases separated the two germline ends. Germline-derived CDR1 and CDR2 are SGHKS and YYEKEE (reference sequence). CDR3 sequence reads: CASSLAPTREYEQYF. The CDR3 coding sequence is TGTGCCAGCAGCTTGGCCCCTACACGGGAATACGAGCAGTACTTC.

A single count supports this clone. V and J are TRBV6-6 and TRBJ1-1; D remains ambiguous. The CDR3 contains 13 residues. Germline assignment: CDR1 MNHNY and CDR2 SVGAGI (reference sequence). The ends were cut back, 7 bases at V and 0 bases at J, with 9 bases in the middle. CDR3 sequence reads: CASTTRMNTEAFF. As DNA, the CDR3 is TGTGCCAGCACGACACGGATGAACACTGAAGCTTTCTTT.

The gene calls are TRBV7-2 and TRBJ1-5; 9 bases line up with TRBD1. Trimming cost V 4 bases and J 5 bases; bases outside gene matches: 3. CDR1 and CDR2 (germline): SGHTA, FQGNSA. The CDR3 covers 14 residues. The CDR3 region is CASSSDRGHQPQHF. For the CDR3, the DNA is TGTGCCAGCAGCTCGGACAGGGGTCATCAGCCCCAGCATTTT. The full variable domain, in which reference TRBV7-2 and TRBJ1-5 provide the parts outside the CDR3, is GAGVSQSPSNKVTEKGKDVELRCDPISGHTALYWYRQSLGQGLEFLIYFQGNSAPDKSGLPSDRFSAERTGGSVSTLTIQRTQQEDSAVYLCASSSDRGHQPQHFGDGTRLSIL.

In its sample, this clone was seen a few times. CDR3 region: CASSRTGDGELFF. For the CDR3, the DNA is TGTGCCAGCAGCAGGACAGGGGACGGGGAGCTGTTTTTT. The gene calls are TRBV6-5 and TRBJ2-2; 9 nucleotides agree with TRBD1. The CDR3 is 13 residues long. Unmatched junction bases numbered 3, after V lost 6 bases and J lost 7 bases. In germline, CDR1 is MNHEY, CDR2 SVGAGI.

Comments on this clone: The junction does not match germline at one end; this may be a read error. The rearrangement uses TRBV11-2 and TRBJ1-2; D remains ambiguous. The germline CDR1 and CDR2 sequences are SGHAT and FQNNGV. The CDR3 totals 14 residues. The CDR3 nucleotides are TGTGCCAGCAGCGTAGATAGCCTGTGGGTTGGCTACACCTTC. Residues: CASSVDSLWVGYTF.

The chain carries TRBV7-2 and TRBJ2-2; 7 positions agree with TRBD2. Unmatched junction bases numbered 2, after V lost 2 bases and J lost 5 bases. The germline V gene encodes CDR1 SGHTA and CDR2 FQGNSA. This CDR3 comprises 14 residues. The CDR3: CASSLFGRTGELFF. The CDR3 region has the DNA TGTGCCAGCAGCTTATTCGGGAGGACCGGGGAGCTGTTTTTT.

The chain uses TRBV12-3 or TRBV12-4 and TRBJ2-1, with no clear D. Trimming removed 2 bases from V and 8 bases from J, with 7 bases in between. The CDR3 runs 12 residues. The CDR3 sequence: CASSLRVDEQFF. DNA for the CDR3: TGTGCCAGCAGTTTAAGAGTCGATGAGCAGTTCTTC.

This chain joins TRBV14 and TRBJ1-2, with 10 bases identical to TRBD1. CDR3 length: 14 residues. Germline-derived CDR1 and CDR2 are SGHDN and FVKESK. The ends lost 3 bases at V and 8 bases at J; junction bases unmatched: 6. CDR3 DNA: TGTGCCAGCAGCCAGGGGACAGGGGCAGGAGGCTACACCTTC. This encodes CASSQGTGAGGYTF.

This chain connects TRBV3-1 (or the pseudogene TRBV3-2) to TRBJ2-3, with 10 bases fitting TRBD2. The junction had 6 bases not matched to a gene; V was cut back by 1 base and J by 2 bases. Per the germline V gene, CDR1 is LGHDT and CDR2 is YNNKEL (reference sequence). The CDR3 consists of 17 residues. The CDR3 region has the DNA TGTGCCAGCAGCCAAGGTCTAGCGGGGGCCTACACAGATACGCAGTATTTT. Residues: CASSQGLAGAYTDTQYF.

V is TRBV19 and J is TRBJ2-7; 7 nucleotides align to TRBD2. CDR3 size: 16 residues. V gave up 7 bases and J gave up 3 bases; unmatched junction bases: 15. Germline-derived CDR1 and CDR2 are LNHDA and SQIVND (reference sequence). As DNA, the CDR3 is TGTGCCAGTACCCCCGGCATGGGGACTACGGGCTACGAGCAGTACTTC. It specifies CASTPGMGTTGYEQYF.

This chain connects TRBV7-2 to TRBJ2-2, with D unclear. CDR1 and CDR2 (germline): SGHTA, FQGNSA. V gave up 0 bases and J gave up 3 bases, with 2 bases separating them. This CDR3 has 13 amino acids. The CDR3 coding sequence is TGTGCCAGCAGCTTAGCCTACACCGGGGAGCTGTTTTTT. It encodes CASSLAYTGELFF.

V gene TRBV7-2 combines with J gene TRBJ2-1, with TRBD2 identical over 8 bases. J lost 6 bases, V lost 1 base, and 2 bases had no gene match. From germline, CDR1 is SGHTA and CDR2 FQGNSA. The CDR3 runs 14 residues. CDR3 sequence (DNA): TGTGCCAGCAGCTTAGACGGGGGGGCCAATGAGCAGTTCTTC. Its protein product is CASSLDGGANEQFF.

V and J are TRBV15 and TRBJ2-7; 7 bases fit TRBD2. The ends lost 1 base at V and 7 bases at J; junction bases unmatched: 16. This CDR3 has 17 residues. The V gene's germline CDR1 is LNHNV and CDR2 YYDKDF (reference sequence). The CDR3 region is CATSRGEDAGEKREQYV. The CDR3, as DNA: TGTGCCACCAGCAGAGGGGAGGATGCGGGGGAAAAGAGGGAGCAGTACGTC.

The V call is TRBV19, the J call TRBJ1-1; weak D call: TRBD1 (6 bases). Trimming took 5 bases from V and 2 from J, leaving 12 bases between them. CDR1 is LNHDA, CDR2 SQIVND, per germline (reference sequence). The CDR3 contains 14 residues. CDR3 in amino acids: CASSSDRFNTEAFF. CDR3 DNA: TGTGCCAGTAGTTCCGACAGGTTCAACACTGAAGCTTTCTTT.

The CDR3 region has the DNA TGTGCCAGCAGCTTAGCAGCTCGGACTAGCGGCAACAATGAGCAGTTCTTC. Encoded protein: CASSLAARTSGNNEQFF. The V and J genes are TRBV11-2 and TRBJ2-1; TRBD2 matches at 10 bases. Germline V CDR1 and CDR2: SGHAT, FQNNGV. The ends lost 1 base at V and 5 bases at J; junction bases unmatched: 8. This CDR3 comprises 17 residues.

The chain employs TRBV12-3 or TRBV12-4 and TRBJ2-1; D remains unclear. The CDR3 runs to 12 residues. V was pared by 2 bases and J by 9 bases, with 8 bases between. The CDR3 sequence is CASSLIPGEQFF. As DNA, the CDR3 is TGTGCCAGCAGTTTAATCCCGGGTGAGCAGTTCTTC.